This T cell receptor (beta chain) was identified during a study of spatial heterogeneity in lung cancer. Time point of the sample: blood at routine non-recurrence follow-up after resection. A distinct unique molecular identifier was carried by each TCR cDNA molecule. Via MiXCR, TCRdb re-called the 5' RACE reads, giving one row per CDR3 protein. This table holds around 45,000 distinct CDR3 sequences, 20% to 25% found once. CDR3 length: 15 residues. With V trimmed by 5 bases and J by 8 bases, 10 bases remained unmatched. The receptor's source is a female donor with early-stage non-small cell lung cancer. The chain carries TRBV12-3 or TRBV12-4 and TRBJ1-4, with 8 nucleotides matching TRBD1. The input for sequencing was PBMCs, taken at follow-up. Here the CDR3 reads CASSPRGGTGEKLFF. The CDR3 DNA sequence: TGTGCCAGCAGTCCCCGGGGGGGGACAGGAGAAAAACTGTTTTTT.